The rows below give T cell receptor beta chains drawn from one sample of a study of T cell changes during pregnancy in multiple sclerosis. The data were produced by immunoSEQ multiplex PCR, yet TCRdb's version contains in-frame clones alone and is incomplete. The sample includes 75,000 to 90,000 clones, around nine tenths of them seen just once. The material sequenced was CD4+ T cells from peripheral blood mononuclear cells, taken before pregnancy. All receptors come from a female donor with multiple sclerosis, enrolled in a pregnancy study. Both conserved end residues are part of each CDR3. The D gene is left open where the match is weak. A clone size is listed for some rows: how often the clone was seen (once, few, many), or a class if it is expanded.

>-|TRBV19|TRBJ1-3|-|14
TGTGCCAGTAGTATCCCGGGATCTGGAAACACCATATATTTT
CASSIPGSGNTIYF
>-|TRBV11-2|TRBJ2-1|-|15
TGTGCCAGCAGCTTAACAGGATTTTTCGACAATGAGCAGTTCTTC
CASSLTGFFDNEQFF
>-|TRBV6-1|TRBJ2-1|TRBD2|15
TGTGCCAGCAGCGGACTAGCGGGGGCTTACAATGAGCAGTTCTTC
CASSGLAGAYNEQFF
>few|TRBV7-2|TRBJ2-7|TRBD1|13
TGTGCCAGCAGACCTACAGGGGTTTACGAGCAGTACTTC
CASRPTGVYEQYF
>-|TRBV5-1|TRBJ2-3|-|14
TGCGCCAGCAGCAGGAGCTTTGGATCAGATACGCAGTATTTT
CASSRSFGSDTQYF
>-|TRBV27|TRBJ1-1|TRBD1|14
TGTGCCAGCAGTCCGAACTCAGGGGGCTCTGAAGCTTTCTTT
CASSPNSGGSEAFF
>-|TRBV11-3|TRBJ1-1|-|12
TGTGCCAGCAGCTCCAGGGGAACTGAAGCTTTCTTT
CASSSRGTEAFF
>-|TRBV4-2|TRBJ2-3|TRBD1|18
TGTGCCAGCAGCCACTCCGGGACAGGGCCCCAAAGCACAGATACGCAGTATTTT
CASSHSGTGPQSTDTQYF
>-|TRBV7-9|TRBJ1-4|TRBD1|14
TGTGCCAGCAGCCGCGACAGGGTGAAAGAAAAACTGTTTTTT
CASSRDRVKEKLFF
>-|TRBV9|TRBJ2-3|-|15
TGTGCCAGCAGTTCTTGGGGTGGGAGGACAGATACGCAGTATTTT
CASSSWGGRTDTQYF
>-|TRBV15|TRBJ1-6|-|14
TGTGCCACCAGCAGTACAGGGATCGGGTCACCCCTCCACTTT
CATSSTGIGSPLHF
>-|TRBV18|TRBJ1-1|TRBD1|13
TGTGCCAGCTCACTACAGGGGGGAACTGAAGCTTTCTTT
CASSLQGGTEAFF
>-|TRBV5-1|TRBJ1-6|-|16
TGCGCCAGCAGCTTGACAGCGTCAGGGGTTAATTCACCCCTCCACTTT
CASSLTASGVNSPLHF
>once|TRBV25-1|TRBJ2-1|-|17
TGTGCCAGCAGTGAAAAAATGTCAGGTAGTACGCGCAATGAGCAGTTCTTC
CASSEKMSGSTRNEQFF
>-|TRBV28|TRBJ1-5|-|16
TGTGCCAGCAGTTTATACGGGCCAGGGTTGTTGCAGCCCCAGCATTTT
CASSLYGPGLLQPQHF
>-|TRBV2|TRBJ1-4|-|15
TGTGCCAGCATCCGGGCGGGGGGGACGGGTGAAAAACTGTTTTTT
CASIRAGGTGEKLFF
>-|TRBV19|TRBJ1-1|TRBD1|16
TGTGCCAGTAGTATAGGGGGGGACAGGGGAGGGACTGAAGCTTTCTTT
CASSIGGDRGGTEAFF
>-|TRBV5-5|TRBJ1-5|-|12
TGTGCCAGCAGCTTAGGGGGAGAGCCCCAGCATTTT
CASSLGGEPQHF
>-|TRBV5-1|TRBJ2-3|TRBD1|15
TGCGCCAGCACACGACAGGGGGGCTTCACAGATACGCAGTATTTT
CASTRQGGFTDTQYF
>-|TRBV11-2|TRBJ2-5|-|16
TGTGCCAGCAGCTTAGATCGGCTAGCAGGAGGAGAGACCCAGTACTTC
CASSLDRLAGGETQYF
>-|TRBV18|TRBJ1-6|-|15
TGTGCCAGCTCACTCGGACAGTTGGGGAATTCACCCCTCCACTTT
CASSLGQLGNSPLHF
>once|TRBV2|TRBJ2-5|-|14
TGTGCCAGCAGTACGGGACATCGGGGAGAGACCCAGTACTTC
CASSTGHRGETQYF
>-|TRBV2|TRBJ1-5|TRBD1|15
TGTGCCAGCAGACTTGACAGGGGTGGCAATCAGCCCCAGCATTTT
CASRLDRGGNQPQHF
>once|TRBV7-9|TRBJ1-1|TRBD1|14
TGTGCCAGCAGCTTAGACAGGGGAGGCACTGAAGCTTTCTTT
CASSLDRGGTEAFF
>-|TRBV13|TRBJ2-1|TRBD2|16
TGTGCCAGCAGCCCTGGGACTAGCGGGGGGGTCTATGAGCAGTTCTTC
CASSPGTSGGVYEQFF
>once|TRBV5-4|TRBJ1-2|-|15
TGTGCCAGCAGCTTGGTCGCTGGGGCCGGTATCAGCTACACCTTC
CASSLVAGAGISYTF
>-|TRBV20-1|TRBJ1-4|-|11
TGTGGGGGGTCTGATAATGAAAAACTGTTTTTT
CGGSDNEKLFF
>-|TRBV7-3|TRBJ2-2|-|13
TGTGCCAGCAGCTTAACCACACATTCCGACACGATTTTT
CASSLTTHSDTIF
>-|TRBV30|TRBJ2-1|-|16
TGTGCCTGGAGTGTACTAGCAGGGGGTGACTACAATGAGCAGTTCTTC
CAWSVLAGGDYNEQFF
>once|TRBV19|TRBJ1-2|TRBD1|14
TGTGCCAGTAGTATAGACAGGGGGAGCGGTGGCTACACCTTC
CASSIDRGSGGYTF
>-|TRBV9|TRBJ1-6|TRBD1|16
TGTGCCAGCAGCACAGGGGGGGACACGGGTGATTCACCCCTCCACTTT
CASSTGGDTGDSPLHF
>once|TRBV2|TRBJ2-1|TRBD2|16
TGTGCCAGCAGTGGGGGACTAGCGGGGGCCTACAATGAGCAGTTCTTC
CASSGGLAGAYNEQFF
>-|TRBV7-2|TRBJ2-5|-|16
TGTGCCAGCAGCTTAATTGGAGGTGTGGCCAAGAGACCCCAGTACTTC
CASSLIGGVAKRPQYF
>-|TRBV15|TRBJ1-2|-|15
TGTGCCACCAGCAGAGCAAGGGGTCTTAACTATGGCTACACCTTC
CATSRARGLNYGYTF
>-|TRBV14|TRBJ1-6|-|14
TGTGCCAGCAGCCAAGAAACCGAGAATTCACCCCTCCACTTT
CASSQETENSPLHF
>-|TRBV11-1|TRBJ1-4|-|15
TGTGCCAGCAGCCAAGGAGGGACTCTTAATGAAAAACTGTTTTTT
CASSQGGTLNEKLFF
>-|TRBV5-4|TRBJ1-2|TRBD1|13
TGTGCCAGCAGCACGACAGGGGGCGGAGGCTACACCTTC
CASSTTGGGGYTF
>-|TRBV11-3|TRBJ2-2|TRBD1|17
TGTGCCAGCAGCTTAGGAGGGGGACAGGAAGGCGTCGGGGAGCTGTTTTTT
CASSLGGGQEGVGELFF
>-|TRBV19|TRBJ1-2|TRBD1|14
TGTGCCAGTAGTATTAAGGACAGGACCTATGGCTACACCTTC
CASSIKDRTYGYTF
>-|TRBV5-8|TRBJ1-2|-|15
TGTGCCAGCCGCCCTCGTATACTAGCTAACTATGGCTACACCTTC
CASRPRILANYGYTF
>-|TRBV4-2|TRBJ1-1|-|16
TGTGCCAGCAGCCAAGTCGAGGGAAGTGGGTCGACTGAAGCTTTCTTT
CASSQVEGSGSTEAFF
>-|TRBV30|TRBJ1-5|-|13
TGTGCCGTTTCGGGGAATAGCAATCAGCCCCAGCATTTT
CAVSGNSNQPQHF
>-|TRBV15|TRBJ2-3|-|16
TGTGCCACCAGCAGAGCACGACTATCAGACACAGATACGCAGTATTTT
CATSRARLSDTDTQYF
>-|TRBV5-5|TRBJ2-1|-|14
TGTGCCAGCAGCTTGAGCGGCTCCTACAATGAGCAGTTCTTC
CASSLSGSYNEQFF
>-|TRBV5-4|TRBJ1-4|-|15
TGTGCCAGCAGCTTGATAGGGGTCGAAAATGAAAAACTGTTTTTT
CASSLIGVENEKLFF
>once|TRBV6-5|TRBJ2-1|TRBD2|13
TGTGCCAGCAGAGCGGGGGGGCCAAATGAGCAGTTCTTC
CASRAGGPNEQFF
>-|TRBV27|TRBJ2-6|-|15
TGTGCCAGCAGTTTTTCGGGCTCTGGGGCCAACGTCCTGACTTTC
CASSFSGSGANVLTF
>-|TRBV7-5|TRBJ2-6|-|19
TGTGTCAGAAGCTTCTTGAAGAAGGACAGGGTAGCTGGGGCCAACGTCCTGACTTTC
CVRSFLKKDRVAGANVLTF
>-|TRBV28|TRBJ2-1|TRBD1|14
TGTGCCAGCAGTTTAAGCAGGGGGCGTAATGAGCAGTTCTTC
CASSLSRGRNEQFF
>-|TRBV2|TRBJ2-2|-|13
TGTGCCAGCATGGGTAGGAGGACCGGGGAGCTGTTTTTT
CASMGRRTGELFF
>-|TRBV7-2|TRBJ2-1|TRBD2|16
TGTGCCAGCAGCTTCCGACTAGCGGGGCATTACAATGAGCAGTTCTTC
CASSFRLAGHYNEQFF
>once|TRBV7-8|TRBJ1-6|-|15
TGTGCCAGCAGCTCCACCGGACTGTATAATTCACCCCTCCACTTT
CASSSTGLYNSPLHF
>-|TRBV5-1|TRBJ1-2|-|16
TGCGCCAGCAGCTCCCTTCGGGGGGCCGCTAACTATGGCTACACCTTC
CASSSLRGAANYGYTF
>once|TRBV14|TRBJ2-6|-|17
TGTGCCAGCAGCCAAGTTCTCTCAGGTTCTGGGGCCAACGTCCTGACTTTC
CASSQVLSGSGANVLTF
>-|TRBV7-2|TRBJ2-5|-|15
TGTGCCAGCAGCTTAGTGGCGGGGTCCCAAGAGACCCAGTACTTC
CASSLVAGSQETQYF